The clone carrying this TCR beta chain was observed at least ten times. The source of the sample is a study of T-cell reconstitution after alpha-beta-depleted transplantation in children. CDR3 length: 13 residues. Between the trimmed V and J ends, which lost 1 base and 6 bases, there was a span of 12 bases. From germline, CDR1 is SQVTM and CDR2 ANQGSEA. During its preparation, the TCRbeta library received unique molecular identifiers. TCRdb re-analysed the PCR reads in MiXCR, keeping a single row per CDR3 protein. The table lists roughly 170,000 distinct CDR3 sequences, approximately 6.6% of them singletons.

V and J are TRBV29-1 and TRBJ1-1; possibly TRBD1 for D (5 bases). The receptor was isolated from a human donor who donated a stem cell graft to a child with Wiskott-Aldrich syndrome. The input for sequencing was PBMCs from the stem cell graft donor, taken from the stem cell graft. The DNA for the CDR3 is TGCAGCGTTGAAGGAGGAGGGGCGGCTGAAGCTTTCTTT. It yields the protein CSVEGGGAAEAFF.